This TCR beta chain is from a study of T cells in tumors after PD-1 blockade. Whole-study context: Each patient got pembrolizumab 200 mg every 3 weeks or cemiplimab 350 mg every 2 weeks. On average, peripheral blood gave some 110,000 TCR templates and 35,000 to 40,000 unique clonotypes. Some patients also took daily vismodegib 150 mg during anti-PD-1 treatment. General observations from the study: Blood contained about 40% of the tumor's TCR clonotypes.

The CDR3 contains 16 residues. Trimming at V came to 4 bases and at J to 7 bases, leaving 12 bases not matched to a gene. Germline V CDR1 and CDR2: LNHNV, YYDKDF (reference sequence). Only in-frame clones appear in the TCRdb table, and some are missing; sequencing was by immunoSEQ multiplex PCR. Among roughly 14,000 clones listed, more than 65% were seen once. As to this clone: What it binds is not known.

The J gene is TRBJ2-7, the V gene TRBV15; 11 bases fit TRBD2. This clonotype originated in a human donor with basal cell carcinoma. Sequencing was performed on PBMCs, taken after anti-PD-1 treatment. The CDR3 DNA is TGTGCCACCAGCAAAGATCGGGCTAGCGGGAGGAGTGAGCAGTACTTC. The encoded protein is CATSKDRASGRSEQYF.